This TCR beta chain was found in a study of T cells in localized non-small cell lung cancer. A remark on this clone: Its specificity is unknown.

Trimming took 0 bases from V and 3 from J, leaving 10 bases between them. The CDR3 loop spans 14 amino acids. Germline CDR1 SGHRS, CDR2 YFSETQ. Study-level points and caveats: Tumor showed lower T cell clonality than uninvolved adjacent lung, where it was highest. The study detected a median around 50 of the top 100 tumor clones in adjacent lung. As only one tumor region underwent sequencing, heterogeneity remains possible. Higher T cell density in the blood was associated with longer overall survival, whereas higher adjacent-lung clonality associated with shorter survival.

The method was immunoSEQ multiplex PCR; TCRdb's version includes in-frame clones alone and lacks a portion of them. Among around 20,000 clones listed, about 89% were seen once. Sequencing was performed on peripheral blood, taken before any cancer treatment. This sequence joins TRBV5-1 and TRBJ2-7; D is perhaps TRBD1 (6 bases). The TCR originated in a man aged 35-69 years with stage I lung adenocarcinoma. The CDR3: CASSLEEGGYEQYF. DNA of the CDR3: TGCGCCAGCAGCTTGGAGGAAGGGGGCTACGAGCAGTACTTC. Full variable domain (outside the CDR3, taken from reference TRBV5-1 and TRBJ2-7): KAGVTQTPRYLIKTRGQQVTLSCSPISGHRSVSWYQQTPGQGLQFLFEYFSETQRNKGNFPGRFSGRQFSNSRSEMNVSTLELGDSALYLCASSLEEGGYEQYFGPGTRLTVT.